This TCR beta chain is from a study of shared clonotypes between healthy human individuals. This table comes from immunoSEQ multiplex PCR, and its TCRdb copy is limited to in-frame clones, with some not included. In the table there are fewer than 2.5 million clones, approximately 93% of which are singletons. Only Caucasian adults living in Nashville, Tennessee made up the donor group. CD4+ cells yielded CD45RA+ naive and CD45RA-negative memory subsets. The source of this sequence is a man aged 18 to 29 in good health. Some clones in this sample may be carry-over from other donors' samples. Sequencing used naive CD4+ T cells from PBMCs. This sample's subset: CD45RA+ positively selected.

The CDR3 sequence: CASSLSPSGRQDYGYTF. The CDR3 DNA reads TGTGCCAGCAGCTTAAGTCCCTCAGGGAGACAGGACTATGGCTACACCTTC. V is TRBV7-3 and J is TRBJ1-2; D is perhaps TRBD1 (6 bases). Trimming left V 1 base short and J 3 bases short, with 18 bases between. CDR1 is SGHTA and CDR2 is FQGTGA in the germline V gene. This CDR3 region has 17 residues.